A single T cell receptor beta chain is shown here with its context. Its matching antigen is unknown. Two or more post-ART PBMC samples, plus at least one pre-ART sample, were available for each donor. V lost 7 bases to trimming and J lost 0 bases, with 12 bases between them. This CDR3 region has 13 residues. Germline V gives CDR1 SQVTM, CDR2 ANQGSEA. These data are taken from a study of long-term antiretroviral therapy in people with HIV. Broader study findings: With ART, diversity went up but was still lower than in transplant donor controls.

Sequencing used immunoSEQ v3.0 at survey level. Profiled with immunoSEQ multiplex PCR; TCRdb holds only in-frame clones, not every one. The sample lists some 29,000 clones; around four fifths were seen once. This chain joins TRBV29-1 and TRBJ1-1, with D possibly being TRBD1 (5 bases). Sequencing used unsorted PBMCs, obtained 1.5 years before starting antiretroviral therapy. This clonotype was obtained from a man aged 18 to 35 with HIV. DNA of the CDR3: TGCAGCGCTCACAGGCCATTGAACACTGAAGCTTTCTTT. It is translated as CSAHRPLNTEAFF.